A selection of T cell receptor beta chains follows, all from one sample in a study of T cell changes during pregnancy in multiple sclerosis. Only in-frame clones appear in the TCRdb table, and some are missing; sequencing was by immunoSEQ multiplex PCR. This table holds under 55,000 clones, over 80% found once. The starting material was CD8+ T cells from peripheral blood mononuclear cells, obtained after pregnancy. These receptors originate from a female donor with multiple sclerosis, enrolled in a pregnancy study. CDR3s include the opening cysteine and the closing phenylalanine or tryptophan. Fields, in order: V gene, J gene, D gene, clone size, CDR3 protein, CDR3 DNA. A D gene is named only where the DNA matches it firmly. Size is stated for part of the rows, as once, few or many counts, or as a class when the clone is expanded.

v_call: TRBV7-5; j_call: TRBJ1-6; d_call: .; clone_size: .; cdr3_aa: CANPIQGGLYNSPLHF; cdr3_nt: TGTGCCAACCCAATACAGGGCGGACTCTATAATTCACCCCTCCACTTT
v_call: TRBV13; j_call: TRBJ2-2; d_call: TRBD1; clone_size: .; cdr3_aa: CASSSKGGTVTGELFF; cdr3_nt: TGTGCCAGCAGCTCCAAAGGGGGCACGGTCACCGGGGAGCTGTTTTTT
v_call: TRBV29-1; j_call: TRBJ2-7; d_call: TRBD1; clone_size: .; cdr3_aa: CSVETDRGPYEQYF; cdr3_nt: TGCAGCGTTGAAACGGACAGGGGCCCCTACGAGCAGTACTTC
v_call: TRBV6-1; j_call: TRBJ2-5; d_call: TRBD1; clone_size: once; cdr3_aa: CASSSRTGPLGTQYF; cdr3_nt: TGTGCCAGCAGTTCCCGGACAGGTCCCCTTGGGACCCAGTACTTC
v_call: TRBV2; j_call: TRBJ2-3; d_call: TRBD2; clone_size: .; cdr3_aa: CAKTDGLADTDTQYF; cdr3_nt: TGTGCCAAAACAGATGGACTAGCGGACACAGATACGCAGTATTTT
v_call: TRBV14; j_call: TRBJ2-1; d_call: .; clone_size: few; cdr3_aa: CASSQAGGQGRFF; cdr3_nt: TGTGCCAGCAGCCAAGCAGGGGGGCAGGGTCGGTTCTTC
v_call: TRBV14; j_call: TRBJ1-2; d_call: .; clone_size: .; cdr3_aa: CASSRGGNYGYTF; cdr3_nt: TGTGCCAGCAGCCGGGGAGGGAACTATGGCTACACCTTC
v_call: TRBV6-5; j_call: TRBJ1-2; d_call: .; clone_size: .; cdr3_aa: CASSYPTGGYTF; cdr3_nt: TGTGCCAGCAGTTATCCGACAGGTGGCTACACCTTC
v_call: TRBV11-1; j_call: TRBJ2-3; d_call: .; clone_size: .; cdr3_aa: CASTLLTADTDTQYF; cdr3_nt: TGTGCCAGCACCCTCCTTACCGCAGACACAGATACGCAGTATTTT
v_call: TRBV14; j_call: TRBJ1-4; d_call: .; clone_size: once; cdr3_aa: CASSNEMEKLFF; cdr3_nt: TGTGCCAGCAGCAACGAGATGGAAAAACTGTTTTTT
v_call: TRBV9; j_call: TRBJ2-3; d_call: .; clone_size: .; cdr3_aa: CASSVVVAGTTDTQYF; cdr3_nt: TGTGCCAGCAGCGTAGTGGTCGCGGGGACCACAGATACGCAGTATTTT
v_call: TRBV5-1; j_call: TRBJ2-3; d_call: .; clone_size: .; cdr3_aa: CASSTRTSSTDTQYF; cdr3_nt: TGCGCCAGCAGCACCCGGACATCTAGCACAGATACGCAGTATTTT
v_call: TRBV11-2; j_call: TRBJ2-7; d_call: TRBD2; clone_size: few; cdr3_aa: CASSSSGGFRVEQYF; cdr3_nt: TGTGCCAGCAGCTCTAGCGGGGGCTTTCGTGTCGAGCAGTACTTC
v_call: TRBV9; j_call: TRBJ2-1; d_call: TRBD1; clone_size: .; cdr3_aa: CASSESGTDYNEQFF; cdr3_nt: TGTGCCAGCAGCGAATCCGGGACAGACTACAATGAGCAGTTCTTC
v_call: TRBV6-1; j_call: TRBJ1-5; d_call: .; clone_size: .; cdr3_aa: CASSESRYSNQPQHF; cdr3_nt: TGTGCCAGCAGTGAATCGCGGTATAGCAATCAGCCCCAGCATTTT
v_call: TRBV6-5; j_call: TRBJ1-4; d_call: .; clone_size: .; cdr3_aa: CASSYSHGATNEKLFF; cdr3_nt: TGTGCCAGCAGTTACTCGCATGGGGCTACTAATGAAAAACTGTTTTTT
v_call: TRBV9; j_call: TRBJ1-2; d_call: TRBD1; clone_size: .; cdr3_aa: CASSVTVDRNYGYTF; cdr3_nt: TGTGCCAGCAGCGTAACAGTGGACAGGAACTATGGCTACACCTTC
v_call: TRBV27; j_call: TRBJ1-5; d_call: TRBD1; clone_size: .; cdr3_aa: CATRQGWEEQPQHF; cdr3_nt: TGTGCCACCCGACAGGGCTGGGAGGAACAGCCCCAGCATTTT
v_call: TRBV6-1; j_call: TRBJ2-1; d_call: TRBD2; clone_size: .; cdr3_aa: CAIDPLAGGRNEQFF; cdr3_nt: TGTGCCATCGACCCCCTGGCGGGGGGGAGAAATGAGCAGTTCTTC
v_call: TRBV27; j_call: TRBJ1-5; d_call: .; clone_size: .; cdr3_aa: CASVEPQHF; cdr3_nt: TGTGCCAGCGTAGAGCCCCAGCATTTT
v_call: TRBV19; j_call: TRBJ1-1; d_call: .; clone_size: once; cdr3_aa: CASSIVGPVGLNTEAFF; cdr3_nt: TGTGCCAGTAGTATAGTGGGGCCTGTTGGCCTGAACACTGAAGCTTTCTTT
v_call: TRBV2; j_call: TRBJ2-1; d_call: TRBD2; clone_size: .; cdr3_aa: CASLNWASGGEQFF; cdr3_nt: TGTGCCAGCTTGAATTGGGCTAGCGGGGGTGAGCAGTTCTTC
v_call: TRBV15; j_call: TRBJ1-2; d_call: .; clone_size: .; cdr3_aa: CAASGRDMGIFNYGYTF; cdr3_nt: TGTGCCGCCTCGGGGAGGGACATGGGAATTTTTAACTATGGCTACACCTTC
v_call: TRBV27; j_call: TRBJ2-5; d_call: TRBD1; clone_size: .; cdr3_aa: CASSPGTGGETQYF; cdr3_nt: TGTGCCAGCAGCCCCGGGACAGGGGGAGAGACCCAGTACTTC
v_call: TRBV2; j_call: TRBJ2-7; d_call: .; clone_size: .; cdr3_aa: CASNGGPGNEQYF; cdr3_nt: TGTGCCAGCAACGGGGGGCCCGGGAACGAGCAGTACTTC
v_call: TRBV28; j_call: TRBJ1-2; d_call: .; clone_size: .; cdr3_aa: CATTRGFLNYGYTF; cdr3_nt: TGTGCCACCACTCGGGGGTTTCTCAACTATGGCTACACCTTC